The 10 T cell receptor beta chains in this list originate from one sample, sequenced in a study of blood T cell repertoires in COVID-19. Libraries were prepared by immunoSEQ multiplex PCR; TCRdb keeps only in-frame clonotypes and omits some of them. Counted here are tens of thousands of clones, 88% occurring once; the ten biggest clones make up about 3.8%. The material sequenced was peripheral blood. The receptors stem from a human donor in a cohort sampled during active COVID-19.

This chain uses TRBV7-2 with TRBJ2-5; 10 bases fit TRBD1. CDR3 length: 16 amino acids. Germline V CDR1 and CDR2: SGHTA, FQGNSA. The V segment lost 6 bases and the J segment 4 bases; nucleotides outside the gene matches: 11. Here the CDR3 reads CASSLTGGGWGETQYF. CDR3 coding DNA: TGTGCCAGCAGTTTGACAGGGGGCGGATGGGGAGAGACCCAGTACTTC.

The chain carries TRBV4-3 and TRBJ1-3, with 7 nucleotides matching TRBD1. Germline trimming cut 1 base from V and 4 bases from J; bases unmatched to any gene: 10. Germline CDR1 and CDR2: LGHNA and YSLEER. This CDR3 is built from 17 residues. CDR3 residues: CASSQAIDREVGNTIYF. The CDR3 region has the DNA TGCGCCAGCAGCCAAGCGATCGACAGGGAGGTGGGAAACACCATATATTTT.

J is TRBJ2-3 and V is TRBV10-3; 8 nucleotides align to TRBD2. This CDR3 comprises 14 residues. The V gene end was trimmed by 9 bases and the J gene end by 1 base; junction bases not matched to a gene: 6. Germline V CDR1 and CDR2: ENHRY, SYGVKD. Here the CDR3 reads CAISVGGGTDTQYF. CDR3 bases: TGTGCCATTTCAGTCGGGGGGGGCACAGATACGCAGTATTTT.

The V gene is TRBV9, the J gene TRBJ2-7; TRBD1 agrees at 8 bases. The CDR3 is 15 amino acids. Germline assignment: CDR1 SGDLS and CDR2 YYNGEE. Trimming at V came to 4 bases and at J to 3 bases, leaving 9 bases not matched to a gene. The CDR3 region has the DNA TGTGCCAGCAGCCCTACAGGGGGAGGAAGCTACGAGCAGTACTTC. It is translated as CASSPTGGGSYEQYF.

The chain links TRBV9 to TRBJ2-1; 11 nucleotides agree with TRBD2. V lost 3 bases, J lost 4 bases, and 3 bases stayed unmatched. This CDR3 has 15 residues. Germline lookup yields CDR1 SGDLS and CDR2 YYNGEE. The CDR3 region is CASSGGLAAYNEQFF. In DNA form, the CDR3 reads TGTGCCAGCAGCGGGGGACTAGCGGCATACAATGAGCAGTTCTTC.

The V gene is TRBV6-2 or TRBV6-3, the J gene TRBJ2-3; D possibly corresponds to TRBD2 (6 bases). Per the germline V gene, CDR1 is MNHEY and CDR2 is SVGEGT. V dropped 5 bases and J dropped 6 bases, with 21 bases sitting between them. The CDR3 is made up of 16 amino acids. The CDR3 spells CASSPATGVGVDTQYF. The CDR3 DNA sequence: TGTGCCAGCAGTCCAGCCACGGGGGTCGGAGTGGATACGCAGTATTTT.

This chain links TRBV27 with TRBJ2-7, with 10 bases that match TRBD2. Per the germline V gene, CDR1 is MNHEY and CDR2 is SMNVEV (reference sequence). The CDR3 spans 15 residues. The junction had 4 bases not matched to a gene; V was cut back by 3 bases and J by 2 bases. The CDR3 reads CASSFGAGGAYEQYF. The CDR3 region has the DNA TGTGCCAGCAGTTTCGGAGCGGGAGGGGCCTACGAGCAGTACTTC.

The chain carries TRBV30 and TRBJ1-5; 7 bases map to TRBD1. CDR1 and CDR2 from the germline V gene are GTSNPN and SVGIG (reference sequence). The CDR3 is made up of 14 amino acids. V dropped 4 bases and J dropped 3; count of bases not matched to a gene: 6. The CDR3 region has the DNA TGTGCCTGGACCCAGGGGGTAGCCAATCAGCCCCAGCATTTT. Amino acid sequence: CAWTQGVANQPQHF.

The chain has TRBV13 and TRBJ2-7; 7 nucleotides agree with TRBD1. With V trimmed by 2 bases and J by 3 bases, 13 bases remained unmatched. The CDR3 extends over 17 amino acids. CDR1 and CDR2 (germline): PRHDT, FYEKMQ (reference sequence). The CDR3 protein is CASSLSSGGPAFYEQYF. The CDR3 nucleotides read TGTGCCAGCAGCTTATCATCAGGGGGTCCCGCCTTCTACGAGCAGTACTTC.

J is TRBJ1-5 and V is TRBV3-1 (or the pseudogene TRBV3-2); unclear D gene. This CDR3 is 14 amino acids long. Trimming took 0 bases from V and 6 from J, leaving 9 bases between them. Germline V gene sequence: CDR1 LGHDT, CDR2 YNNKEL (reference sequence). The CDR3 reads CASSQDLAGQPQHF. The CDR3 region has the DNA TGTGCCAGCAGCCAAGATTTAGCGGGTCAGCCCCAGCATTTT.